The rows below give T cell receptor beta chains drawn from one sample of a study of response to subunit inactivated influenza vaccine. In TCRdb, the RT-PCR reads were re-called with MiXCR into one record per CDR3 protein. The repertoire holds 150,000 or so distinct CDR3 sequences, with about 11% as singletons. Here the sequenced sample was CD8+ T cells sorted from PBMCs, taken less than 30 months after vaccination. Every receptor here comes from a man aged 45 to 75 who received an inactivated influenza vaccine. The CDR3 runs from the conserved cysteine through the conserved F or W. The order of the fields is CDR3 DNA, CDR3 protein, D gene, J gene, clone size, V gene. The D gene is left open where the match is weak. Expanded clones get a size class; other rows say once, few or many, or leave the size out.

CDR3nt: TGTGCCAGCAGACAGGGCGAATCTAGCACAGATACGCAGTATTTT
CDR3aa: CASRQGESSTDTQYF
d_gene: .
j_gene: TRBJ2-3
abundance: few
v_gene: TRBV2

CDR3nt: TGTGCCAGCAGCCAAAGGGGAGGCGAGCAGTACTTC
CDR3aa: CASSQRGGEQYF
d_gene: .
j_gene: TRBJ2-7
abundance: few
v_gene: TRBV12-3/TRBV12-4

CDR3nt: TGTGCCAGCAGCTTGCGACAGGAGTCCTACGAGCAGTACTTC
CDR3aa: CASSLRQESYEQYF
d_gene: .
j_gene: TRBJ2-7
abundance: few
v_gene: TRBV5-4

CDR3nt: TGCGCCAGCAGCCAAGATAGCGGGAGGAGTGGCGAGCAGTACTTC
CDR3aa: CASSQDSGRSGEQYF
d_gene: TRBD2
j_gene: TRBJ2-7
abundance: many
v_gene: TRBV4-3

CDR3nt: TGTGCCAGCAGCGACGACAGGGTCCTCCTCTCTGGGGCCAACGTCCTGACTTTC
CDR3aa: CASSDDRVLLSGANVLTF
d_gene: TRBD1
j_gene: TRBJ2-6
abundance: few
v_gene: TRBV11-1

CDR3nt: TGTGCCACCAGTGACCGGGACAGGGATGACTACACCTTC
CDR3aa: CATSDRDRDDYTF
d_gene: TRBD1
j_gene: TRBJ1-2
abundance: few
v_gene: TRBV24-1

CDR3nt: TGTGCCAGCAGCCCCGTCTGGAACACTGAAGCTTTCTTT
CDR3aa: CASSPVWNTEAFF
d_gene: .
j_gene: TRBJ1-1
abundance: few
v_gene: TRBV7-8

CDR3nt: TGCAGTGCTAGAGCCCCGGGAGCAGTCTACGAGCAGTACTTC
CDR3aa: CSARAPGAVYEQYF
d_gene: .
j_gene: TRBJ2-7
abundance: few
v_gene: TRBV20-1

CDR3nt: TGCGCCAGCAGCCCAATAATCGGGACCGACGAGCAGTACTTC
CDR3aa: CASSPIIGTDEQYF
d_gene: .
j_gene: TRBJ2-7
abundance: .
v_gene: TRBV4-3

CDR3nt: TGTGCCAGCAGCCAGTCTGTAGCGGAAAGCTCCTACGAGCAGTACTTC
CDR3aa: CASSQSVAESSYEQYF
d_gene: .
j_gene: TRBJ2-7
abundance: few
v_gene: TRBV4-2

CDR3nt: TGTGCCAGCAGTTTCCTAACTCCGGGACTAGCGGGGGGGACTTTCACCGGGGAGCTGTTTTTT
CDR3aa: CASSFLTPGLAGGTFTGELFF
d_gene: TRBD2
j_gene: TRBJ2-2
abundance: .
v_gene: TRBV27

CDR3nt: TGTGCCAGCAGTATGACTAGCGGGCCTTACAATGAGCAGTTCTTC
CDR3aa: CASSMTSGPYNEQFF
d_gene: TRBD2
j_gene: TRBJ2-1
abundance: few
v_gene: TRBV5-8

CDR3nt: TGTGCCAGCAGCGCCGGGGACAGCGGGTACGAGCAGTACTTC
CDR3aa: CASSAGDSGYEQYF
d_gene: .
j_gene: TRBJ2-7
abundance: .
v_gene: TRBV9

CDR3nt: TGTGCCAGCAGCCAAGATAAGACACCTAACTATGGCTACACCTTC
CDR3aa: CASSQDKTPNYGYTF
d_gene: .
j_gene: TRBJ1-2
abundance: many
v_gene: TRBV4-2

CDR3nt: TGTGCCAGCAGTGAGACAGTAACCAACTATGGCTACACCTTC
CDR3aa: CASSETVTNYGYTF
d_gene: .
j_gene: TRBJ1-2
abundance: many
v_gene: TRBV2

CDR3nt: TGTGCCAGCAGCTTAGTGTCTAGCTCTGCCCCCTCCTACAATGAGCAGTTCTTC
CDR3aa: CASSLVSSSAPSYNEQFF
d_gene: .
j_gene: TRBJ2-1
abundance: .
v_gene: TRBV7-6

CDR3nt: TGTGCCAGCAGTTCCCCAAAAACTATTGAAGAGACCCAGTACTTC
CDR3aa: CASSSPKTIEETQYF
d_gene: .
j_gene: TRBJ2-5
abundance: .
v_gene: TRBV6-2/TRBV6-3

CDR3nt: TGCGCCAGCAGAGGGGACAGGGACACTGAAGCTTTCTTT
CDR3aa: CASRGDRDTEAFF
d_gene: TRBD1
j_gene: TRBJ1-1
abundance: .
v_gene: TRBV10-2

CDR3nt: TGTGCCAGCAGTTTCACGCGGTACACAGATACGCAGTATTTT
CDR3aa: CASSFTRYTDTQYF
d_gene: .
j_gene: TRBJ2-3
abundance: many
v_gene: TRBV28

CDR3nt: TGTGCCAGCAGCTTGGAACTAGCGGGACCCTACAATGAGCAGTTCTTC
CDR3aa: CASSLELAGPYNEQFF
d_gene: TRBD2
j_gene: TRBJ2-1
abundance: .
v_gene: TRBV5-6

CDR3nt: TGTGCCAGCAGCCAGCGACAGGGGGGGGATACGCAGTATTTT
CDR3aa: CASSQRQGGDTQYF
d_gene: TRBD1
j_gene: TRBJ2-3
abundance: few
v_gene: TRBV12-3/TRBV12-4

CDR3nt: TGTGCCAGCAGCTCCTCAGAGTCGGAGTTCTTC
CDR3aa: CASSSSESEFF
d_gene: .
j_gene: TRBJ2-1
abundance: many
v_gene: TRBV7-9

CDR3nt: TGTGCCAGCAGCTTTTTTCCTCTAGAAGGCGGGAGGACCTACGAGCAGTACTTC
CDR3aa: CASSFFPLEGGRTYEQYF
d_gene: TRBD2
j_gene: TRBJ2-7
abundance: few
v_gene: TRBV5-5

CDR3nt: TGCGCCAGCAGCCAAATCGGGCGGGATGACAATGAGCAGTTCTTC
CDR3aa: CASSQIGRDDNEQFF
d_gene: .
j_gene: TRBJ2-1
abundance: few
v_gene: TRBV4-3

CDR3nt: TGTGCCAGCAGCTCGAGCGGGACGCCTTACGAGCAGTACTTC
CDR3aa: CASSSSGTPYEQYF
d_gene: TRBD2
j_gene: TRBJ2-7
abundance: .
v_gene: TRBV3-1

CDR3nt: TGTGCCAGCAGCTTAGGGGTCGGGTGGGCTTTCTTT
CDR3aa: CASSLGVGWAFF
d_gene: .
j_gene: TRBJ1-1
abundance: few
v_gene: TRBV7-2

CDR3nt: TGTGCCAGCAGCCAAGAAGGTAGCGGGGGAGTTGAGACCCAGTACTTC
CDR3aa: CASSQEGSGGVETQYF
d_gene: TRBD2
j_gene: TRBJ2-5
abundance: few
v_gene: TRBV3-1

CDR3nt: TGTGCCAGCAGCGTAGGGGATAGCTCCTACAATGAGCAGTTCTTC
CDR3aa: CASSVGDSSYNEQFF
d_gene: .
j_gene: TRBJ2-1
abundance: many
v_gene: TRBV9

CDR3nt: TGTGCCAGCAGCGAGACAGGGGGCTACGCCAAAAACATTCAGTACTTC
CDR3aa: CASSETGGYAKNIQYF
d_gene: TRBD1
j_gene: TRBJ2-4
abundance: .
v_gene: TRBV9

CDR3nt: TGCGCCAGCAGTGAGAGTGCTGGGACAGTCCTCACAGATACGCAGTATTTT
CDR3aa: CASSESAGTVLTDTQYF
d_gene: TRBD1
j_gene: TRBJ2-3
abundance: few
v_gene: TRBV10-1

CDR3nt: TGTGCCAGCAGCCCGTACACAGGGGTAGAGACCCAGTACTTC
CDR3aa: CASSPYTGVETQYF
d_gene: TRBD1
j_gene: TRBJ2-5
abundance: few
v_gene: TRBV7-9

CDR3nt: TGTGCCAGCAGTGACGCCGGAGATACGCAGTATTTT
CDR3aa: CASSDAGDTQYF
d_gene: .
j_gene: TRBJ2-3
abundance: many
v_gene: TRBV6-4

CDR3nt: TGTGCCAGCAGCGCTAGCGGGATCCCAGATACGCAGTATTTT
CDR3aa: CASSASGIPDTQYF
d_gene: TRBD2
j_gene: TRBJ2-3
abundance: .
v_gene: TRBV9

CDR3nt: TGTGCCACCAGCAGAGAGAAACCCGGGTTCAATGAGCAGTTCTTC
CDR3aa: CATSREKPGFNEQFF
d_gene: .
j_gene: TRBJ2-1
abundance: .
v_gene: TRBV15

CDR3nt: TGTGCCAGCAGCTTAAGGGGTCGGGACACCACCTACGAGCAGTACTTC
CDR3aa: CASSLRGRDTTYEQYF
d_gene: .
j_gene: TRBJ2-7
abundance: many
v_gene: TRBV11-2

CDR3nt: TGCAGCGTTGAGAGGGTCGGAGAGCAGTACTTC
CDR3aa: CSVERVGEQYF
d_gene: .
j_gene: TRBJ2-7
abundance: many
v_gene: TRBV29-1

CDR3nt: TGCGCCAGCAGCCAGATAGGGCTGGGAAACACTGAAGCTTTCTTT
CDR3aa: CASSQIGLGNTEAFF
d_gene: .
j_gene: TRBJ1-1
abundance: .
v_gene: TRBV4-1

CDR3nt: TGTGCCAGCAGCACCGGGCCCGGTCGCAATCAGCCCCAGCATTTT
CDR3aa: CASSTGPGRNQPQHF
d_gene: .
j_gene: TRBJ1-5
abundance: few
v_gene: TRBV11-2

CDR3nt: TGTGCCAGCAGTTTGTTGGGCAGGGCCTACGAGCAGTACTTC
CDR3aa: CASSLLGRAYEQYF
d_gene: .
j_gene: TRBJ2-7
abundance: many
v_gene: TRBV7-9

CDR3nt: TGTGCCAGCAGCGTGCTTAGAGGGGAAATTGCAGATACGCAGTATTTT
CDR3aa: CASSVLRGEIADTQYF
d_gene: .
j_gene: TRBJ2-3
abundance: .
v_gene: TRBV2

CDR3nt: TGTGCCAGCGTTCCCGGGCCCTCTCAGCCCCAGCATTTT
CDR3aa: CASVPGPSQPQHF
d_gene: .
j_gene: TRBJ1-5
abundance: .
v_gene: TRBV12-3/TRBV12-4

CDR3nt: TGCGCCAGCAGCTTGGAGCAGGGAGCGAACACTGAAGCTTTCTTT
CDR3aa: CASSLEQGANTEAFF
d_gene: .
j_gene: TRBJ1-1
abundance: .
v_gene: TRBV5-1

CDR3nt: TGCAGTGCTCCGACCCCTCGCGGAAACACCATATATTTT
CDR3aa: CSAPTPRGNTIYF
d_gene: .
j_gene: TRBJ1-3
abundance: many
v_gene: TRBV20-1